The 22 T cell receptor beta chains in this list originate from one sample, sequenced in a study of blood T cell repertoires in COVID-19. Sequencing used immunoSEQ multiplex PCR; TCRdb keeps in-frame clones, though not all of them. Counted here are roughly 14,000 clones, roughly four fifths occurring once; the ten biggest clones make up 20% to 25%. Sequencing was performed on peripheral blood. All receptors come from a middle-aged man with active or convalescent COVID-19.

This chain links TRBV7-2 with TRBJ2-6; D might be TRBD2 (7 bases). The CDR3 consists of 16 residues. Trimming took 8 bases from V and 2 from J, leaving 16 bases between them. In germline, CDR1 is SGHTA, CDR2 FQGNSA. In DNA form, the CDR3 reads TGTGCCAGCGTATTGGGGGGGGCGGCTGGGGCCAACGTCCTGACTTTC. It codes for CASVLGGAAGANVLTF.

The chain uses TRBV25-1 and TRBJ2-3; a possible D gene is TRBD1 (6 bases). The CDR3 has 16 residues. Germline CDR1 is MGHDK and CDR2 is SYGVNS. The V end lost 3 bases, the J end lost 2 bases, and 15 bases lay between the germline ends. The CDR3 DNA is TGTGCCAGCAGTGATCCTTGGGACACCGTCACAGATACGCAGTATTTT. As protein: CASSDPWDTVTDTQYF.

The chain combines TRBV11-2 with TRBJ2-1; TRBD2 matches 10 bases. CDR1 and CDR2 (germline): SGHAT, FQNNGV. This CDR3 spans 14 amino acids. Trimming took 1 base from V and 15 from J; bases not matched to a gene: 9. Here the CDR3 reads CASSLGPSGSPTFF. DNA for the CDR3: TGTGCCAGCAGCTTAGGCCCTAGCGGGAGCCCAACGTTCTTC.

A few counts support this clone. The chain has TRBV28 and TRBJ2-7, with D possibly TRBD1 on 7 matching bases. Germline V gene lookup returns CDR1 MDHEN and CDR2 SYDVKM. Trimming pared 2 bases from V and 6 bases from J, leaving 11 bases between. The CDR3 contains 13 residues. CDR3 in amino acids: CASSLGGGGEQYF. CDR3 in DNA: TGTGCCAGCAGTTTAGGAGGGGGCGGCGAGCAGTACTTC.

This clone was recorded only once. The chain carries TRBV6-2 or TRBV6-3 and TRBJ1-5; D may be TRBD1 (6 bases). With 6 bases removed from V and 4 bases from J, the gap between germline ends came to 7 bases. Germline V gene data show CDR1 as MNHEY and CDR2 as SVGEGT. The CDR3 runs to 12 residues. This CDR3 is CASSRGNQPQHF. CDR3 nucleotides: TGTGCCAGCAGCAGGGGTAATCAGCCCCAGCATTTT.

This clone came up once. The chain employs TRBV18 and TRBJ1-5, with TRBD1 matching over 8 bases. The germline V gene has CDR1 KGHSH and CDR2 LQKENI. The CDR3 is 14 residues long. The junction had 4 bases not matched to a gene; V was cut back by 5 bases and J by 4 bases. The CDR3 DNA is TGTGCCAGCTCAAGGACAGGGCCGAATCAGCCCCAGCATTTT. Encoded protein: CASSRTGPNQPQHF.

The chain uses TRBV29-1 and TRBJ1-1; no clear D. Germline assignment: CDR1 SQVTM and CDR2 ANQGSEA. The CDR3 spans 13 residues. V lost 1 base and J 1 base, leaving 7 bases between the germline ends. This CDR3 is CSVEVSRNTEAFF. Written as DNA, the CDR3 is TGCAGCGTTGAAGTTAGCAGGAACACTGAAGCTTTCTTT.

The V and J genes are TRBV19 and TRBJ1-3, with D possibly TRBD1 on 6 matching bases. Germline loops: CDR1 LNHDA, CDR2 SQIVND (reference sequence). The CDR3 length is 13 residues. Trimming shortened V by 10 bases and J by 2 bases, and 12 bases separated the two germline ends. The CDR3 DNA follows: TGTGCCACTAGGGGGGCGCCTGGAAACACCATATATTTT. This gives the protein CATRGAPGNTIYF.

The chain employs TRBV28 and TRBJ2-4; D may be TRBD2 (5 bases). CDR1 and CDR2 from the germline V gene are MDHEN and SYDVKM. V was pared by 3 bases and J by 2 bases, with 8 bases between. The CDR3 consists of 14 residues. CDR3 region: CASSFWESKNIQYF. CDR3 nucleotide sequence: TGTGCCAGCAGTTTTTGGGAGTCCAAAAACATTCAGTACTTC.

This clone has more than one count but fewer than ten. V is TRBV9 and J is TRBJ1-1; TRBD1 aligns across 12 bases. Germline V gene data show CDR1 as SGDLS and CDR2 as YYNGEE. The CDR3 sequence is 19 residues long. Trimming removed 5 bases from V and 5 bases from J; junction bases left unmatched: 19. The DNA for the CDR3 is TGTGCCAGCAGTAGAAATATATTGGGGACAGGGGGCGCGCAGACTGAAGCTTTCTTT. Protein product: CASSRNILGTGGAQTEAFF.

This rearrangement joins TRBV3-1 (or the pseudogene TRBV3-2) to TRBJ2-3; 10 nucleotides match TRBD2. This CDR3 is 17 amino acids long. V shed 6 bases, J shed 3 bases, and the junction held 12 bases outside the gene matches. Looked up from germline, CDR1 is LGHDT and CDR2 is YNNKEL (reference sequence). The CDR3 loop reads CASSPTTGLALTDTQYF. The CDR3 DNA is TGTGCCAGCAGTCCTACCACGGGACTAGCGCTAACAGATACGCAGTATTTT.

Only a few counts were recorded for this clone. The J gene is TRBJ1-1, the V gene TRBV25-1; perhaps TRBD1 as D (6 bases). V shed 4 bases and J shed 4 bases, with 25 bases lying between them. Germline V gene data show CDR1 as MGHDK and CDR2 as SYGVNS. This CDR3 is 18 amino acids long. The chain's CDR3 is CASSVTFAGGGDGTEAFF. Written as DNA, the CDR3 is TGTGCCAGCAGTGTTACCTTCGCGGGGGGGGGCGATGGCACTGAAGCTTTCTTT.

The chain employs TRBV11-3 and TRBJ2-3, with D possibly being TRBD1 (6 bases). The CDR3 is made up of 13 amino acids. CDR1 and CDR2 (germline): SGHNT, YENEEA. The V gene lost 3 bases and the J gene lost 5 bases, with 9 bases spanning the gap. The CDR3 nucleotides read TGTGCCAGCAGCTTCTACAGGGTAGATACGCAGTATTTT. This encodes CASSFYRVDTQYF.

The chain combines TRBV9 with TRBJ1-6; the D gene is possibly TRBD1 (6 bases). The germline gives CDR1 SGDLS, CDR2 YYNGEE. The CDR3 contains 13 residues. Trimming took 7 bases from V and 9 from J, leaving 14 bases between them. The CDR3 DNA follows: TGTGCCAGCTCGCAGGGGACCCCTTCACCCCTCCACTTT. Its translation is CASSQGTPSPLHF.

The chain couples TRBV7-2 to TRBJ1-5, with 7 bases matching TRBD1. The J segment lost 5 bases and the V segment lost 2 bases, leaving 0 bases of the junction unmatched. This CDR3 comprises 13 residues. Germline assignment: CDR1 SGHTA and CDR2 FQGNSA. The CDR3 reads CASSLQGDQPQHF. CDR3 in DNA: TGTGCCAGCAGCTTACAGGGGGATCAGCCCCAGCATTTT.

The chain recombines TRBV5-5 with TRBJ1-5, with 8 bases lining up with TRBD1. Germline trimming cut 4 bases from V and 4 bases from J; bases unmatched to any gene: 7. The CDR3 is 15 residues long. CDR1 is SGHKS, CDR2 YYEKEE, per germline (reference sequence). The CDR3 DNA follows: TGTGCCAGCAGCACGACAGGGGTTGGGAATCAGCCCCAGCATTTT. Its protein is CASSTTGVGNQPQHF.

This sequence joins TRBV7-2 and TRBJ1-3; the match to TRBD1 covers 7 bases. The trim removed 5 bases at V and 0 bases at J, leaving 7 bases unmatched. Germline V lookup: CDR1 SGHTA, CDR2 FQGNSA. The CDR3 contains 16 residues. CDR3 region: CASSLTGSYSGNTIYF. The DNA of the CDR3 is TGTGCCAGCAGCCTGACAGGGAGCTACTCTGGAAACACCATATATTTT.

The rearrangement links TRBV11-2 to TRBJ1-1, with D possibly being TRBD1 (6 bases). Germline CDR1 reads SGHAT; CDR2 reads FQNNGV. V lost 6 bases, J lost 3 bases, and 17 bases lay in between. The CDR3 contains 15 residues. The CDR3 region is CASRGGRLSYTEAFF. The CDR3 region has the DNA TGTGCCAGCAGGGGGGGGCGGCTTTCTTACACTGAAGCTTTCTTT. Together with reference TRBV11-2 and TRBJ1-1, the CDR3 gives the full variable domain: EAGVAQSPRYKIIEKRQSVAFWCNPISGHATLYWYQQILGQGPKLLIQFQNNGVVDDSQLPKDRFSAERLKGVDSTLKIQPAKLEDSAVYLCASRGGRLSYTEAFFGQGTRLTVV.

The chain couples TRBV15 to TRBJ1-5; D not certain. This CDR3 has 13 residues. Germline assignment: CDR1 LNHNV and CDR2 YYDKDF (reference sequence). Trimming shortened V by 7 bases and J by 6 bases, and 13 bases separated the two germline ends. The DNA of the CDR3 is TGTGCCACCAACGGGGAGTTTAGTCAGCCCCAGCATTTT. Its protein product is CATNGEFSQPQHF.

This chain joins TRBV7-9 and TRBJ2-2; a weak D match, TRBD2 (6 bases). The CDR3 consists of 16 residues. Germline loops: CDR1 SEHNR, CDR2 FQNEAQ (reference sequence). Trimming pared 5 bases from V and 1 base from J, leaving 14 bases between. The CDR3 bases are TGTGCCAGCAGCCACGCGGGGCGGGGGAACACCGGGGAGCTGTTTTTT. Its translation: CASSHAGRGNTGELFF. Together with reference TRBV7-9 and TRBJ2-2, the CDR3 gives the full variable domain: DTGVSQNPRHKITKRGQNVTFRCDPISEHNRLYWYRQTLGQGPEFLTYFQNEAQLEKSRLLSDRFSAERPKGSFSTLEIQRTEQGDSAMYLCASSHAGRGNTGELFFGEGSRLTVL.

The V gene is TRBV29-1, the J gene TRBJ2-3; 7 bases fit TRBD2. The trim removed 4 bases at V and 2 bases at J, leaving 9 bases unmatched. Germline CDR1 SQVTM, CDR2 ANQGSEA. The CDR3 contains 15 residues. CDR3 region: CSVVYFLAATDTQYF. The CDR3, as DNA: TGCAGCGTTGTTTACTTTCTAGCGGCCACAGATACGCAGTATTTT.

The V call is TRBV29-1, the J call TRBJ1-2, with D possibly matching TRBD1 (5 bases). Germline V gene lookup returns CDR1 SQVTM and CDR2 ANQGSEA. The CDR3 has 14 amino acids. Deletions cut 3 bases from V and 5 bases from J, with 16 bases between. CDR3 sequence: CSVDSGDQGYGYTF. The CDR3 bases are TGCAGCGTTGACTCCGGAGATCAGGGTTATGGCTACACCTTC.